Listed here are 18 T cell receptor beta chains from one sample, sequenced in a study of beta chain features in type 1 diabetes. Reverse transcription of all isolated RNA meant that expressed TCRB transcripts were sequenced. Data came from immunoSEQ multiplex PCR; TCRdb stores just in-frame clones and leaves some out. The table includes about 360,000 clones, approximately 12% detected once. Sequenced sample: naive CD4+ T cells from blood. All receptors come from a man younger than 30 in good health.

This clone was seen more than once but under ten times. In DNA form, the CDR3 reads TGTGCCACAAGACTAGCGGGAGTTAGAGAGACCCAGTACTTC. Translation: CATRLAGVRETQYF. This sequence joins TRBV28 and TRBJ2-5; 12 bases map to TRBD2. V was clipped by 10 bases and J by 4 bases; unmatched bases: 7. Germline V gene sequence: CDR1 MDHEN, CDR2 SYDVKM. This CDR3 contains 14 residues.

This clone was seen only a few times. The chain couples TRBV5-4 to TRBJ2-6; D perhaps matches TRBD1 (6 bases). The germline CDR1 and CDR2 sequences are SGHNT and YYREEE (reference sequence). V lost 1 base, J lost 0 bases, and 11 bases lay in between. CDR3 length: 17 amino acids. Here the CDR3 DNA reads TGTGCCAGCAGCTTGCCGGGACAACACTCTGGGGCCAACGTCCTGACTTTC. This sequence encodes CASSLPGQHSGANVLTF.

This rearrangement joins TRBV5-1 to TRBJ2-5, with 8 bases matching TRBD1. The CDR3 has 19 amino acids. The germline V gene encodes CDR1 SGHRS and CDR2 YFSETQ. The V segment lost 2 bases and the J segment 0 bases; nucleotides outside the gene matches: 15. CDR3 in DNA: TGCGCCAGCAGCTTCTCTCCTCTGCGGACAGGGAGCGACCAAGAGACCCAGTACTTC. The encoded protein is CASSFSPLRTGSDQETQYF.

This clone turned up a few times. The rearrangement joins TRBV7-9 to TRBJ2-3; D gene uncertain. The CDR3 has 12 residues. Trimming pared 3 bases from V and 7 bases from J, leaving 8 bases between. In germline, CDR1 is SEHNR, CDR2 FQNEAQ (reference sequence). In nucleotides, the CDR3 is TGTGCCAGCAGCTTCGAGCCTTATACGCAGTATTTT. This codes for CASSFEPYTQYF.

This chain joins TRBV29-1 and TRBJ2-7; 10 bases line up with TRBD1. Germline V CDR1 and CDR2: SQVTM, ANQGSEA. Trimming cost V 7 bases and J 6 bases; bases outside gene matches: 12. The CDR3 is 14 residues long. The CDR3 coding sequence is TGCAGCGCCATTAAAGGGACAGGGGCTGCCGAGCAGTACTTC. Protein product: CSAIKGTGAAEQYF.

In this sample, this clone turned up a few times. The chain links TRBV5-1 to TRBJ1-1; no clear D gene. CDR1 is SGHRS, CDR2 YFSETQ, per germline. The germline V and J ends were trimmed by 0 bases and 1 base, with 10 bases remaining between them. The CDR3 loop spans 15 amino acids. CDR3 in amino acids: CASSLASHANTEAFF. For the CDR3, the DNA is TGCGCCAGCAGCTTGGCCTCACACGCGAACACTGAAGCTTTCTTT.

This clone showed up just a few times. The V and J genes are TRBV7-2 and TRBJ2-7; the D gene is possibly TRBD1 (6 bases). The CDR3 totals 15 residues. Per the germline V gene, CDR1 is SGHTA and CDR2 is FQGNSA. Trimming stripped 1 base from V and 3 bases from J, with 13 bases between. The CDR3 protein is CASSLGYRADYEQYF. Written as DNA, the CDR3 is TGTGCCAGCAGCTTAGGTTACAGGGCTGACTACGAGCAGTACTTC.

This clone was picked up a small number of times. The V gene is TRBV2, the J gene TRBJ2-4, with 9 bases that match TRBD1. With V trimmed by 6 bases and J by 14 bases, 5 bases remained unmatched. This CDR3 region has 11 residues. The germline V gene has CDR1 SNHLY and CDR2 FYNNEI. CDR3: CASSGQGIKYF. CDR3 DNA sequence: TGTGCCAGCAGCGGACAGGGGATCAAGTACTTC.

The chain recombines TRBV4-1 with TRBJ2-3; a possible D gene is TRBD2 (6 bases). Trimming stripped 8 bases from V and 1 base from J, with 13 bases between. CDR3 length equals 14 residues. Germline assignment: CDR1 MGHRA and CDR2 YSYEKL. The CDR3 sequence is CASGDSRGTDTQYF. Here the CDR3 DNA reads TGCGCCAGCGGGGACTCCCGGGGCACAGATACGCAGTATTTT.

The table lists this clone with a few counts. This chain connects TRBV9 to TRBJ1-2; TRBD1 aligns across 8 bases. Germline assignment: CDR1 SGDLS and CDR2 YYNGEE. This CDR3 has 14 amino acids. J gave up 6 bases and V 0 bases, and 4 bases lay outside the gene matches. This chain's CDR3 is CASSVVATGDGYTF. The CDR3, as DNA: TGTGCCAGCAGCGTAGTTGCGACAGGGGATGGCTACACCTTC.

The gene calls are TRBV4-3 and TRBJ2-3; TRBD1 matches 7 bases. The CDR3 spans 17 residues. Trimming removed 0 bases from V and 2 bases from J; junction bases left unmatched: 8. Germline values: CDR1 LGHNA, CDR2 YSLEER. The CDR3 DNA reads TGCGCCAGCAGCCAAGATCGGACAGGCAGCTACACAGATACGCAGTATTTT. This encodes CASSQDRTGSYTDTQYF.

The chain joins TRBV5-1 to TRBJ2-2; D might be TRBD1 (5 bases). Germline lookup yields CDR1 SGHRS and CDR2 YFSETQ. The ends were cut back, 4 bases at V and 1 base at J, with 8 bases in the middle. The CDR3 runs to 14 residues. The CDR3 sequence is CASSHQGNTGELFF. The CDR3 region has the DNA TGCGCCAGCAGCCACCAGGGGAACACCGGGGAGCTGTTTTTT.

This clone was observed a handful of times. The rearrangement links TRBV9 to TRBJ2-1; TRBD2 matches 11 bases. The V gene end was trimmed by 0 bases and the J gene end by 9 bases; junction bases not matched to a gene: 2. This CDR3 contains 14 residues. Germline V gives CDR1 SGDLS, CDR2 YYNGEE. The CDR3 reads CASSVASGRSEQFF. CDR3 DNA sequence: TGTGCCAGCAGCGTAGCTAGCGGGAGGAGTGAGCAGTTCTTC.

This chain uses TRBV19 with TRBJ2-2; the D gene is possibly TRBD2 (6 bases). The CDR3 is 15 amino acids. Germline CDR1 and CDR2: LNHDA and SQIVND (reference sequence). Deletions cut 6 bases from V and 5 bases from J, with 16 bases between. DNA for the CDR3: TGTGCCAGTAGCTGGGGGGAGACAGTGACCGGGGAGCTGTTTTTT. This translates into CASSWGETVTGELFF.

The V call is TRBV27, the J call TRBJ2-3, with D possibly TRBD1 on 5 matching bases. Trimming took 3 bases from V and 2 from J, leaving 12 bases between them. CDR1 is MNHEY, CDR2 SMNVEV, per germline (reference sequence). The CDR3 sequence is 15 residues long. This CDR3 is CASSFRTRFTDTQYF. The CDR3 bases are TGTGCCAGCAGTTTTCGGACACGGTTCACAGATACGCAGTATTTT.

The V and J genes are TRBV30 and TRBJ2-4; TRBD1 aligns across 8 bases. The CDR3 is 13 amino acids. The ends lost 4 bases at V and 6 bases at J; junction bases unmatched: 5. The germline CDR1 and CDR2 sequences are GTSNPN and SVGIG (reference sequence). The CDR3 region is CAWTTGGINIQYF. CDR3 nucleotides: TGTGCCTGGACTACAGGGGGAATAAACATTCAGTACTTC. The entire variable domain, with the rest obtained from reference TRBV30 and TRBJ2-4, is as follows: SQTIHQWPATLVQPVGSPLSLECTVEGTSNPNLYWYRQAAGRGLQLLFYSVGIGQISSEVPQNLSASRPQDRQFILSSKKLLLSDSGFYLCAWTTGGINIQYFGAGTRLSVL.

The chain employs TRBV4-2 and TRBJ1-5; no firm D call. The CDR3 totals 15 residues. Trimming pared 3 bases from V and 0 bases from J, leaving 9 bases between. Germline V gene lookup returns CDR1 LGHNA and CDR2 YNFKEQ. This CDR3 is CASSQRLYSNQPQHF. CDR3 in DNA: TGTGCCAGCAGCCAGCGCTTATATAGCAATCAGCCCCAGCATTTT.

This clone has a handful of counts. V and J are TRBV28 and TRBJ1-1; D not resolved. This CDR3 is 17 amino acids long. CDR1 MDHEN and CDR2 SYDVKM come from the germline V gene. The germline V and J ends were trimmed by 1 base and 0 bases, with 15 bases remaining between them. The DNA for the CDR3 is TGTGCCAGCAGTTTATTCCCACAATCTTATATGAACACTGAAGCTTTCTTT. The encoded protein is CASSLFPQSYMNTEAFF.